One sample yielded the 22 T cell receptor beta chains listed below, sequenced in a study of T cell changes during pregnancy in multiple sclerosis. Produced via immunoSEQ multiplex PCR; TCRdb's table is partial and in-frame only. The sample consists of approximately 89,000 clones, 94% of them appearing once. Sequencing used peripheral blood, obtained in the third trimester of pregnancy. The origin of the receptors is a female donor with multiple sclerosis, enrolled in a pregnancy study.

The CDR3 loop is CSVRGDRETQYF. CDR3 in DNA: TGCAGCGTGAGGGGGGACAGAGAGACCCAGTACTTC. The J gene is TRBJ2-5, the V gene TRBV29-1; perhaps TRBD1 as D (7 bases). In germline, CDR1 is SQVTM, CDR2 ANQGSEA. This CDR3 has 12 amino acids. Trimming cost V 6 bases and J 4 bases, with 12 bases left between them.

The chain couples TRBV19 to TRBJ1-1; 7 bases agree with TRBD1. The V gene end was trimmed by 4 bases and the J gene end by 8 bases; junction bases not matched to a gene: 10. CDR3 length: 14 residues. Germline-derived CDR1 and CDR2 are LNHDA and SQIVND (reference sequence). CDR3 sequence: CASSKTGLPFEAFF. CDR3 DNA: TGTGCCAGTAGTAAGACAGGGCTCCCCTTCGAAGCTTTCTTT.

This chain connects TRBV2 to TRBJ2-2, with 9 positions matching TRBD1. The CDR3 spans 15 residues. Germline loops: CDR1 SNHLY, CDR2 FYNNEI. V shed 7 bases and J 2 bases; nucleotides not matched to a gene: 5. CDR3 coding DNA: TGTGCCAGCACCCAGACAGGGGGAAACACCGGGGAGCTGTTTTTT. Its protein product is CASTQTGGNTGELFF.

This chain links TRBV7-9 with TRBJ1-1, with a weak D call TRBD1 (6 bases). V dropped 1 base and J dropped 1 base, with 19 bases sitting between them. Germline CDR1 reads SEHNR; CDR2 reads FQNEAQ (reference sequence). There are 18 residues in the CDR3. The CDR3 protein is CASSLDRAGVRPNTEAFF. The CDR3 DNA reads TGTGCCAGCAGCTTAGACCGCGCAGGGGTCCGCCCGAACACTGAAGCTTTCTTT.

This chain uses TRBV14 with TRBJ1-3, with unresolved D. Germline V gene sequence: CDR1 SGHDN, CDR2 FVKESK. Deletions cut 0 bases from V and 0 bases from J, with 9 bases between. This CDR3 is 16 amino acids long. CDR3 protein: CASSQEVGLSGNTIYF. The CDR3 region has the DNA TGTGCCAGCAGCCAAGAGGTGGGCCTCTCTGGAAACACCATATATTTT.

The CDR3: CASSTLDFRNYGYTF. CDR3 DNA: TGTGCCAGCAGCACGCTAGACTTTCGTAACTATGGCTACACCTTC. This chain uses TRBV5-6 with TRBJ1-2; D unresolved. Germline CDR1 and CDR2: SGHDT and YYEEEE. V was clipped by 4 bases and J by 1 base, with 14 bases between them. The length of the CDR3 is 15 residues.

The chain employs TRBV15 and TRBJ1-5; TRBD1 aligns across 7 bases. The CDR3 extends over 17 amino acids. Trimming took 2 bases from V and 3 from J; bases not matched to a gene: 10. Germline V gene lookup returns CDR1 LNHNV and CDR2 YYDKDF (reference sequence). CDR3 loop: CATSRTPGTEINQPQHF. CDR3 sequence (DNA): TGTGCCACCAGCAGAACCCCCGGGACAGAAATCAATCAGCCCCAGCATTTT. Looking up the rest from reference TRBV15 and TRBJ1-5 gives the full variable domain: DAMVIQNPRYQVTQFGKPVTLSCSQTLNHNVMYWYQQKSSQAPKLLFHYYDKDFNNEADTPDNFQSRRPNTSFCFLDIRSPGLGDTAMYLCATSRTPGTEINQPQHFGDGTRLSIL.

The chain recombines TRBV7-3 with TRBJ2-5, with TRBD2 matching over 8 bases. The germline V gene has CDR1 SGHTA and CDR2 FQGTGA. The CDR3 spans 15 residues. V lost 5 bases and J lost 2; bases outside the gene matches: 7. In DNA, the CDR3 is TGTGCCAGCAGCCCGGCGTCGGGGGGGCAAGAGACCCAGTACTTC. As protein: CASSPASGGQETQYF.

This chain uses TRBV6-5 with TRBJ1-5; 7 nucleotides match TRBD1. The CDR3 has 14 amino acids. The trim removed 6 bases at V and 0 bases at J, leaving 2 bases unmatched. Looked up from germline, CDR1 is MNHEY and CDR2 is SVGAGI. The CDR3 loop reads CASRGQNSNQPQHF. The CDR3 DNA reads TGTGCCAGCAGGGGACAGAATAGCAATCAGCCCCAGCATTTT.

The rearrangement links TRBV9 to TRBJ2-7; 7 bases map to TRBD2. The CDR3 runs to 15 residues. Germline CDR1 reads SGDLS; CDR2 reads YYNGEE. After removal of 0 bases from V and 7 bases from J, the junction contained 10 bases not matched to a gene. As DNA, the CDR3 is TGTGCCAGCAGCGTAGGGGGGGGACCGACGCGGGAGCAGTACTTC. Protein: CASSVGGGPTREQYF.

V is TRBV10-3 and J is TRBJ1-1; 8 nucleotides align to TRBD1. The V gene's germline CDR1 is ENHRY and CDR2 SYGVKD. V dropped 6 bases and J dropped 1; count of bases not matched to a gene: 1. This CDR3 comprises 13 residues. The CDR3 reads CAIRGTGNTEAFF. In nucleotides, the CDR3 is TGTGCCATCAGGGGGACAGGGAACACTGAAGCTTTCTTT.

V gene TRBV10-2 combines with J gene TRBJ2-3; 8 nucleotides agree with TRBD2. The CDR3 has 17 residues. V lost 1 base, J lost 2 bases, and 8 bases stayed unmatched. Looked up from germline, CDR1 is WSHSY and CDR2 is SAAADI. The CDR3 DNA follows: TGCGCCAGCAGTGAGTGGGTAGCGGGGAGATTCACAGATACGCAGTATTTT. Amino acid sequence: CASSEWVAGRFTDTQYF.

This sequence joins TRBV7-9 and TRBJ2-6; TRBD1 aligns across 8 bases. Germline values: CDR1 SEHNR, CDR2 FQNEAQ (reference sequence). Trimming cost V 5 bases and J 4 bases; bases outside gene matches: 10. This CDR3 has 17 amino acids. CDR3 nucleotides: TGTGCCAGCAGCAAGGACAGGGAGCTATTGGGGGCCAACGTCCTGACTTTC. Translation: CASSKDRELLGANVLTF.

The chain recombines TRBV7-6 with TRBJ1-1, with TRBD1 matching 9 bases. The CDR3 extends over 15 amino acids. Trimming took 5 bases from V and 6 from J; bases not matched to a gene: 10. The germline V gene encodes CDR1 SGHVS and CDR2 FNYEAQ. This CDR3 reads CASSPGTGSRAEAFF. In nucleotides, the CDR3 is TGTGCCAGCAGCCCTGGGACAGGGTCCAGGGCTGAAGCTTTCTTT. The whole variable domain, remainder taken from reference TRBV7-6 and TRBJ1-1, is GAGVSQSPRYKVTKRGQDVALRCDPISGHVSLYWYRQALGQGPEFLTYFNYEAQQDKSGLPNDRFSAERPEGSISTLTIQRTEQRDSAMYRCASSPGTGSRAEAFFGQGTRLTVV.

As DNA, the CDR3 is TGCGCCAGCAGCCAAGTAACGGGGGTCGACTATGGCTACACCTTC. Encoded protein: CASSQVTGVDYGYTF. The V gene is TRBV4-1, the J gene TRBJ1-2; TRBD1 is a possible D gene (5 bases). The CDR3 has 15 residues. The V gene's germline CDR1 is MGHRA and CDR2 YSYEKL. The V end was cut by 1 base, the J end by 3 bases, with 12 bases between.

This clone was seen just once. The chain couples TRBV7-3 to TRBJ2-3, with 7 nucleotides matching TRBD1. The CDR3 length is 15 residues. V gave up 5 bases and J gave up 0 bases; unmatched junction bases: 5. Germline values: CDR1 SGHTA, CDR2 FQGTGA. The CDR3 reads CASSPGQTSTDTQYF. In DNA form, the CDR3 reads TGTGCCAGCAGCCCGGGACAGACGAGCACAGATACGCAGTATTTT.

The sample holds a few counts of this clone. The gene calls are TRBV6-5 and TRBJ1-2, with a tentative D call TRBD1 (5 bases). The V end lost 1 base, the J end lost 3 bases, and 12 bases lay between the germline ends. CDR1 is MNHEY, CDR2 SVGAGI, per germline. The CDR3 length is 15 residues. For the CDR3, the DNA is TGTGCCAGCAGTTACTGGAACGCGGGGGACTATGGCTACACCTTC. This encodes CASSYWNAGDYGYTF.

The V and J genes are TRBV5-6 and TRBJ1-6; 8 bases are shared with TRBD1. The germline V gene encodes CDR1 SGHDT and CDR2 YYEEEE. CDR3 length: 16 amino acids. The trim removed 2 bases at V and 10 bases at J, leaving 11 bases unmatched. The CDR3 coding sequence is TGTGCCAGCAGCTTAGGGACAGGCTCTGCTGGCTCACCCCTCCACTTT. Encoded protein: CASSLGTGSAGSPLHF. Combining the CDR3 with reference TRBV5-6 and TRBJ1-6 gives the whole variable domain DAGVTQSPTHLIKTRGQQVTLRCSPKSGHDTVSWYQQALGQGPQFIFQYYEEEERQRGNFPDRFSGHQFPNYSSELNVNALLLGDSALYLCASSLGTGSAGSPLHFGNGTRLTVT.

The chain combines TRBV6-1 with TRBJ1-2; 10 bases are a match to TRBD1. CDR3 length equals 13 residues. The junction had 4 bases not matched to a gene; V was cut back by 4 bases and J by 8 bases. Germline CDR1 reads MNHNS; CDR2 reads SASEGT. CDR3 residues: CASSGWTGGGYTF. CDR3 in DNA: TGTGCCAGCAGTGGATGGACAGGGGGGGGCTACACCTTC.

V and J are TRBV4-1 and TRBJ1-2, with 7 bases fitting TRBD1. The CDR3 covers 14 residues. CDR1 is MGHRA, CDR2 YSYEKL, per germline. The V segment lost 6 bases and the J segment 0 bases; nucleotides outside the gene matches: 4. In DNA form, the CDR3 reads TGCGCCAGCAGTTCCGGGACAGCTAACTATGGCTACACCTTC. This encodes CASSSGTANYGYTF.

The rearrangement links TRBV30 to TRBJ2-2; tentative D call: TRBD1 (5 bases). Germline V gene sequence: CDR1 GTSNPN, CDR2 SVGIG (reference sequence). The ends were cut back, 3 bases at V and 15 bases at J, with 17 bases in the middle. The CDR3 totals 12 residues. The CDR3 DNA reads TGTGCCTGGAGGGGGCCCGACGAGTTGGTGTTTTTT. Protein: CAWRGPDELVFF.

J is TRBJ1-1 and V is TRBV10-3; perhaps TRBD1 as D (5 bases). The CDR3 covers 18 residues. With 3 bases removed from V and 3 bases from J, the gap between germline ends came to 23 bases. Germline V gene data show CDR1 as ENHRY and CDR2 as SYGVKD. In DNA form, the CDR3 reads TGTGCCATCAGTGACGGTTATGGCGGAAAAATAGGGGACACTGAAGCTTTCTTT. It yields the protein CAISDGYGGKIGDTEAFF.